The clone carrying this T cell receptor (beta chain) has at least ten counts. The antigen remains unidentified. This entry belongs to a study of regulatory T cells in long-lasting Graves disease. The time point denotes: newly diagnosed GD, antithyroid drugs for less than 3 months. The TCR library was prepared using RNA isolated from PBMCs. Overall study findings and caveats: Results may be inaccurate due to the small sample size. Lower TCR diversity characterized persistent Graves' patients relative to newly diagnosed patients.

Libraries of TCR beta came from iRepertoire HTBI primers plus Arm-PCR of CDR3 regions. TCRdb recomputed calls from the multiplex PCR reads with MiXCR, one row per CDR3 protein. The repertoire holds 400,000 to 500,000 distinct CDR3 sequences, with roughly 15% as singletons. A further study also used this sample, focusing on T cells in Graves' hyperthyroidism and ophthalmopathy. Per that paper: In making diagnoses, clinical symptoms, serum thyroxine and TRAb, thyroid ultrasound and orbital computed tomography were all used.

Sequencing was performed on peripheral blood mononuclear cells (PBMCs), taken at new diagnosis, from a patient treated with antithyroid drugs. This sequence was found in a woman aged 25 to 39 with Graves disease.

CDR3 amino acids: CATSNQGRGTAEQYF. In DNA form, the CDR3 reads TGTGCCACCAGCAACCAAGGCAGGGGGACAGCCGAGCAGTACTTC. This chain uses TRBV15 with TRBJ2-7; TRBD1 aligns across 7 bases. The ends lost 4 bases at V and 6 bases at J; junction bases unmatched: 12. CDR3 length equals 15 residues. Germline values: CDR1 LNHNV, CDR2 YYDKDF (reference sequence).